In its sample, the clone carrying this T cell receptor (beta chain) ranks as medium-sized (0.01 to 0.1%). Antigen unknown. The sample comes from a study of OX40 agonist ivuxolimab in advanced cancers. Findings and limits, study-wide: Dose levels from 0.1 to 3.0 mg/kg saw CD4+ and CD8+ blood T cells expand clonally by week 6. Compared with CD4+, CD8+ T cells on average had more expanded clones.

Assay: immunoSEQ multiplex PCR; the TCRdb copy retains only in-frame clones and omits some. The sample lists approximately 60,000 clones, 75% to 85% occurring once. Germline V gene sequence: CDR1 SEHNR, CDR2 FQNEAQ (reference sequence). The V gene lost 10 bases and the J gene lost 2 bases, with 11 bases spanning the gap. This CDR3 contains 12 residues. Patients who had autoimmune disease history or got systemic immunosuppression were left out. The specimen was CD4+ or CD8+ T cells sorted from blood, collected in a trial of the OX40 agonist ivuxolimab. The source is an adult with an advanced solid tumor such as melanoma, head and neck, liver or kidney cancer. The chain uses TRBV7-9 and TRBJ1-2; maybe TRBD1 (6 bases). The chain's CDR3 is CATAGQNYGYTF. CDR3 sequence (DNA): TGTGCCACCGCGGGACAAAACTATGGCTACACCTTC.